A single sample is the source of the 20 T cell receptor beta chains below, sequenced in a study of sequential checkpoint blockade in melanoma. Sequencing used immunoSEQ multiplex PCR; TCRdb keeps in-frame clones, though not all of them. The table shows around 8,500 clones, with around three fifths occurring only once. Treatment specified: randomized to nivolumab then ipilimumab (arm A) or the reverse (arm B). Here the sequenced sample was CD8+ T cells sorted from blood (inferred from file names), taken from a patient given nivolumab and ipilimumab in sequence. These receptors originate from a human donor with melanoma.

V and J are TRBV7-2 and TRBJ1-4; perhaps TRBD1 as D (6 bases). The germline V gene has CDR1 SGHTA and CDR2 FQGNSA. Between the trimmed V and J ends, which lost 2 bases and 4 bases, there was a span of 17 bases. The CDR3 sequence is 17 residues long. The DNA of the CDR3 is TGTGCCAGCAGCTTATGGGGCAGGGGAGATGGTAATGAAAAACTGTTTTTT. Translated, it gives CASSLWGRGDGNEKLFF. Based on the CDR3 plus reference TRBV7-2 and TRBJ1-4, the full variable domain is GAGVSQSPSNKVTEKGKDVELRCDPISGHTALYWYRQSLGQGLEFLIYFQGNSAPDKSGLPSDRFSAERTGGSVSTLTIQRTQQEDSAVYLCASSLWGRGDGNEKLFFGSGTQLSVL.

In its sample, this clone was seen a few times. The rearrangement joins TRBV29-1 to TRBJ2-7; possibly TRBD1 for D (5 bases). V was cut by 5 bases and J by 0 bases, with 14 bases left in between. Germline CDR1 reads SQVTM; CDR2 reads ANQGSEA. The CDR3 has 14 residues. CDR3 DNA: TGCAGCGTTACTGCCCAGGGAACCTCCTACGAGCAGTACTTC. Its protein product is CSVTAQGTSYEQYF.

Here the CDR3 reads CASSLVVSSEAFF. Written as DNA, the CDR3 is TGTGCCAGCAGCTTAGTCGTTTCTTCTGAAGCTTTCTTT. V gene TRBV7-9 combines with J gene TRBJ1-1; no firm D call. The V end lost 1 base, the J end lost 6 bases, and 9 bases lay between the germline ends. The CDR3 has 13 residues. Germline loops: CDR1 SEHNR, CDR2 FQNEAQ (reference sequence). The whole variable domain, remainder taken from reference TRBV7-9 and TRBJ1-1, is DTGVSQNPRHKITKRGQNVTFRCDPISEHNRLYWYRQTLGQGPEFLTYFQNEAQLEKSRLLSDRFSAERPKGSFSTLEIQRTEQGDSAMYLCASSLVVSSEAFFGQGTRLTVV.

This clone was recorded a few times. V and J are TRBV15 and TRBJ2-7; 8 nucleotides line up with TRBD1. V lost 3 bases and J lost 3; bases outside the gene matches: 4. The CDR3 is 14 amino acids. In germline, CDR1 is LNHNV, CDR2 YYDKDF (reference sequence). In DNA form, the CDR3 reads TGTGCCACCAGCAGTGTCAGGGGGCACTACGAGCAGTACTTC. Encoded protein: CATSSVRGHYEQYF.

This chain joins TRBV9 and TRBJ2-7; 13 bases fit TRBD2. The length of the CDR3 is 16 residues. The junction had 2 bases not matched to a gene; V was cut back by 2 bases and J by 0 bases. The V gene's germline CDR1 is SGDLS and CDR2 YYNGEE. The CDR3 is CASSVGTSGASYEQYF. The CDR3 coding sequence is TGTGCCAGCAGCGTCGGGACTAGCGGGGCCTCCTACGAGCAGTACTTC.

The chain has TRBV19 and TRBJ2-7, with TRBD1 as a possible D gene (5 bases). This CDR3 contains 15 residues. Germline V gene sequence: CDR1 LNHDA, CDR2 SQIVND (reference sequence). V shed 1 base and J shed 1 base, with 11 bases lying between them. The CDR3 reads CASSIAQGYSYEQYF. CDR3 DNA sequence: TGTGCCAGTAGTATAGCGCAGGGTTATTCCTACGAGCAGTACTTC.

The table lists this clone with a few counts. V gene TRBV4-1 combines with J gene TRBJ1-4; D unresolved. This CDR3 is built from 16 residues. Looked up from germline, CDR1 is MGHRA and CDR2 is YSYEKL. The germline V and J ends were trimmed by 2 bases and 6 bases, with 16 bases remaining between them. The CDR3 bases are TGCGCCAGCAGCCAACTCCATGTGGGCGGGGATGAAAAACTGTTTTTT. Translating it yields CASSQLHVGGDEKLFF.

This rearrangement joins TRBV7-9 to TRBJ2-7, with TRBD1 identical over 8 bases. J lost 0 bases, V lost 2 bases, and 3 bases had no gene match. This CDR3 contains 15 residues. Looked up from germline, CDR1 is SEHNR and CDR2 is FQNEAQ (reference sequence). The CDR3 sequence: CASSLPTGGSYEQYF. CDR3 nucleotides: TGTGCCAGCAGCTTACCAACAGGGGGCTCCTACGAGCAGTACTTC. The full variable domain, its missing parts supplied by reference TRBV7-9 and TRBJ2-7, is DTGVSQNPRHKITKRGQNVTFRCDPISEHNRLYWYRQTLGQGPEFLTYFQNEAQLEKSRLLSDRFSAERPKGSFSTLEIQRTEQGDSAMYLCASSLPTGGSYEQYFGPGTRLTVT.

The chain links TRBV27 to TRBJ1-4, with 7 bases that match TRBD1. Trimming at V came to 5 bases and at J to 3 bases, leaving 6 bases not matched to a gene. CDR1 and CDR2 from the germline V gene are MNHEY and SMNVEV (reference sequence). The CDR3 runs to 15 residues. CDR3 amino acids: CASSPRQGSNEKLFF. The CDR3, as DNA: TGTGCCAGCAGTCCGAGACAGGGTTCTAATGAAAAACTGTTTTTT. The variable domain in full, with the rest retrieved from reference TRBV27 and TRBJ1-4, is EAQVTQNPRYLITVTGKKLTVTCSQNMNHEYMSWYRQDPGLGLRQIYYSMNVEVTDKGDVPEGYKVSRKEKRNFPLILESPSPNQTSLYFCASSPRQGSNEKLFFGSGTQLSVL.

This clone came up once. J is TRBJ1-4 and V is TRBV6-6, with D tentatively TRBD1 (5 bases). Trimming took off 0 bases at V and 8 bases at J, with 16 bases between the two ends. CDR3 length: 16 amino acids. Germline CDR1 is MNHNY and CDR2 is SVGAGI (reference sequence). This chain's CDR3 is CASSYSTGAGEEKLFF. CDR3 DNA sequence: TGTGCCAGCAGTTACTCGACTGGGGCGGGAGAGGAAAAACTGTTTTTT.

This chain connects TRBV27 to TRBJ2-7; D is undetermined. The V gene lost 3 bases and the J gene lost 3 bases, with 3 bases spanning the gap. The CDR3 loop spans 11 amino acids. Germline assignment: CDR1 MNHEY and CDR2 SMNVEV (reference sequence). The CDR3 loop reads CASSFGYEQYF. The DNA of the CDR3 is TGTGCCAGCAGTTTCGGCTACGAGCAGTACTTC.

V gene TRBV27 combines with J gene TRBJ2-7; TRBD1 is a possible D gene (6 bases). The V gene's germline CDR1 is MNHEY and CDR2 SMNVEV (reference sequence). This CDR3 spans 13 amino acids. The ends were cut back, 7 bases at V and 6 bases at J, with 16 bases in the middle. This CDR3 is CASKIQGSGEQYF. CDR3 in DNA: TGTGCCAGCAAGATTCAGGGGTCAGGCGAGCAGTACTTC.

DNA of the CDR3: TGTGCCAGCAGCCCCTATTTTCCCAACTATGGCTACACCTTC. Encoded protein: CASSPYFPNYGYTF. This chain uses TRBV14 with TRBJ1-2; D is undetermined. This CDR3 contains 14 residues. Trimming took off 4 bases at V and 2 bases at J, with 11 bases between the two ends. Germline V gene data show CDR1 as SGHDN and CDR2 as FVKESK.

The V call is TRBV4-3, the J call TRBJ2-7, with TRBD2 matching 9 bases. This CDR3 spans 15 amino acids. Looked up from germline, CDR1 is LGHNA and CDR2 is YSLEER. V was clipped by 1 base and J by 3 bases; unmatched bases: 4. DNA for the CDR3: TGCGCCAGCAGCCAAGGAAGCGGGGGGAACTACGAGCAGTACTTC. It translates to CASSQGSGGNYEQYF.

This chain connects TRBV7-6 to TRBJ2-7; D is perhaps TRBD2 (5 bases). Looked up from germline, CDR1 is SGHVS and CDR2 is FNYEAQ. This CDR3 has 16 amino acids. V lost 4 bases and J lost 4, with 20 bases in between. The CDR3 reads CASSSIPDSPGYEQYF. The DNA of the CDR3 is TGTGCCAGCAGCTCTATTCCTGATAGTCCGGGGTACGAGCAGTACTTC.

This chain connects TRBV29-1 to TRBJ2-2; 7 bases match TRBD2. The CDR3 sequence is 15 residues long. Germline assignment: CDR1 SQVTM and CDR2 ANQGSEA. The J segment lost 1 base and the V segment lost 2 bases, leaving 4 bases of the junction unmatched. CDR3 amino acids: CSVESGGGNTGELFF. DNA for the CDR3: TGCAGCGTTGAATCTGGCGGGGGGAACACCGGGGAGCTGTTTTTT.

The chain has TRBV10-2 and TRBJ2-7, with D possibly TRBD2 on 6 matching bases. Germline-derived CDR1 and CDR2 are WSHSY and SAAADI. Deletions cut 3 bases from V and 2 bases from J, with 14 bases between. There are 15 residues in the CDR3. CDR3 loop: CASSEPGTGTYEQYF. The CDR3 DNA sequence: TGCGCCAGCAGTGAACCCGGGACTGGGACCTACGAGCAGTACTTC.

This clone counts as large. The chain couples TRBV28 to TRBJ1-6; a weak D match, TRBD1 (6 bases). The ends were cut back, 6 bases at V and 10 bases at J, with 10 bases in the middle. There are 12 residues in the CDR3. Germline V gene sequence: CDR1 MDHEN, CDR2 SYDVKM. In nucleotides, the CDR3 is TGTGCCAGCAGGCAGGGGAGCTCACCCCTCCACTTT. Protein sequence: CASRQGSSPLHF.

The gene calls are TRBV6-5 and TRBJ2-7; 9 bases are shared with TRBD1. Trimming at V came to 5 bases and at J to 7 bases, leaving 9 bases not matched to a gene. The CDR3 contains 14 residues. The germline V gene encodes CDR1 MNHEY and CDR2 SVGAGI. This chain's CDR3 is CASSPGTGLFEQYF. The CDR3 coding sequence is TGTGCCAGCAGTCCCGGGACAGGGTTATTTGAGCAGTACTTC.

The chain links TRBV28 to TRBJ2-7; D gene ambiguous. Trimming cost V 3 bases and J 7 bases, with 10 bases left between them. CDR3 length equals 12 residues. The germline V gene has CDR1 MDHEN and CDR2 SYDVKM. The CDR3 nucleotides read TGTGCCAGCAGTTTTAATTCCGAGGAGCAGTACTTC. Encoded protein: CASSFNSEEQYF.